The rows below give T cell receptor beta chains drawn from one sample of a study of blood T cell repertoires in COVID-19. Data came from immunoSEQ multiplex PCR; TCRdb stores just in-frame clones and leaves some out. In the table there are 110,000 to 150,000 clones, around 73% of which are singletons. The sample comprised PBMCs or T cells enriched from blood (not recorded which). All receptors come from a woman in her forties or fifties who had recovered from COVID-19. CDR3s leave out the opening cysteine and the closing phenylalanine or tryptophan.

length: 12; J: TRBJ2-7; V: TRBV29-1; CDR3: SVEGKRGPYEQY
length: 11; J: TRBJ2-3; V: TRBV12-3/TRBV12-4; CDR3: ASRSGGTDTQY
length: 15; J: TRBJ2-5; V: TRBV5-1; CDR3: ASSTGLAGGSQETQY
length: 13; J: TRBJ2-1; V: TRBV6-1; CDR3: ASRLTGDSYNEQF
length: 13; J: TRBJ2-4; V: TRBV19; CDR3: ASSILAGGKNIQY
length: 10; J: TRBJ1-1; V: TRBV12-3/TRBV12-4; CDR3: ASSPRTAEAF
length: 13; J: TRBJ1-5; V: TRBV27; CDR3: ASRAGTGGNQPQH
length: 12; J: TRBJ2-1; V: TRBV19; CDR3: ASSMRTGANEQF
length: 15; J: TRBJ1-1; V: TRBV18; CDR3: ASSPQAPTGMNTEAF
length: 11; J: TRBJ1-2; V: TRBV11-2; CDR3: ASSPSLGDGYT
length: 12; J: TRBJ2-1; V: TRBV29-1; CDR3: SVVAGGDYNEQF
length: 14; J: TRBJ2-3; V: TRBV5-1; CDR3: ASSSSAGTDADTQY
length: 13; J: TRBJ2-1; V: TRBV10-3; CDR3: AISESGQGDNEQF
length: 14; J: TRBJ2-3; V: TRBV21-1; CDR3: ASSKISRNRTDTQY
length: 12; J: TRBJ2-5; V: TRBV5-1; CDR3: ASSLLTSRETQY
length: 15; J: TRBJ2-1; V: TRBV27; CDR3: ASSLSTGTGSYNEQF
length: 11; J: TRBJ1-1; V: TRBV6-5; CDR3: ASEDRVNTEAF
length: 15; J: TRBJ2-5; V: TRBV28; CDR3: ASSFGGRGRGEETQY
length: 9; J: TRBJ1-1; V: TRBV20-1; CDR3: SASLTGEAF
length: 14; J: TRBJ2-3; V: TRBV6-1; CDR3: ASSELTARSTDTQY
length: 16; J: TRBJ1-5; V: TRBV7-6; CDR3: ASSLLAPFIMGNQPQH
length: 11; J: TRBJ2-1; V: TRBV3-1/TRBV3-2; CDR3: ASSQGVMDEQF
length: 13; J: TRBJ1-2; V: TRBV6-1; CDR3: ASSELLLANYGYT
length: 14; J: TRBJ1-5; V: TRBV19; CDR3: ASSVTGGLNNQPQH
length: 13; J: TRBJ1-5; V: TRBV11-1; CDR3: ASSPGTGVNQPQH
length: 14; J: TRBJ1-2; V: TRBV6-1; CDR3: ASSASTGHLNYGYT
length: 11; J: TRBJ1-5; V: TRBV28; CDR3: ASSLDSTQPQH
length: 11; J: TRBJ2-7; V: TRBV13; CDR3: ASSLARESEQY